These T cell receptor beta chains were read from a single sample in a study of blood T cell repertoires in COVID-19. Method: immunoSEQ multiplex PCR; TCRdb's copy keeps in-frame clones and lacks some. The sample has about 100,000 clones, more than 75% seen once. The sample consisted of peripheral blood. These receptors originate from a human donor in a cohort sampled during active COVID-19. Both conserved end residues are part of each CDR3. The order of the fields is CDR3 DNA, CDR3 protein, V gene, J gene, D gene, clone size. The D gene is left open where the match is weak. The listing skips clone size in some rows; elsewhere it reads once, few, many or a size class.

CDR3 DNA: TGTGCCAGCTCACCAGGGGCCATTGAAGCTTTCTTT
CDR3 protein: CASSPGAIEAFF
V gene: TRBV18
J gene: TRBJ1-1
D gene: .
clone size: .

CDR3 DNA: TGTGCCAGCAGTAGCGGGAGAACCGGGGAGCTGTTTTTT
CDR3 protein: CASSSGRTGELFF
V gene: TRBV12-3/TRBV12-4
J gene: TRBJ2-2
D gene: TRBD2
clone size: .

CDR3 DNA: TGTGCTAGTGGTTTGGTTCCCCCAGGGGTCAGCCAGTACTTC
CDR3 protein: CASGLVPPGVSQYF
V gene: TRBV12-5
J gene: TRBJ2-5
D gene: .
clone size: once

CDR3 DNA: TGCGCCAGCAGCCCTGGACTAGCGGGAGCCTACGAGCAGTACTTC
CDR3 protein: CASSPGLAGAYEQYF
V gene: TRBV10-1
J gene: TRBJ2-7
D gene: TRBD2
clone size: .

CDR3 DNA: TGCGCCAGCACCGCGGACACGAGGAACACTGAAGCTTTCTTT
CDR3 protein: CASTADTRNTEAFF
V gene: TRBV10-1
J gene: TRBJ1-1
D gene: .
clone size: .

CDR3 DNA: TGTGCCAGCAGCGTAGCGGGAGGGCACACAGATACGCAGTATTTT
CDR3 protein: CASSVAGGHTDTQYF
V gene: TRBV9
J gene: TRBJ2-3
D gene: TRBD2
clone size: .

CDR3 DNA: TGCAGCGCCAGGGACTTGAACACTGAAGCTTTCTTT
CDR3 protein: CSARDLNTEAFF
V gene: TRBV29-1
J gene: TRBJ1-1
D gene: .
clone size: .

CDR3 DNA: TGTGCCAGCAGTTCGGGCACAGATACGCAGTATTTT
CDR3 protein: CASSSGTDTQYF
V gene: TRBV28
J gene: TRBJ2-3
D gene: .
clone size: .

CDR3 DNA: TGTGCCAGCAGCTATAAAAAACCGGGACTAGCGGGAGGGGCCCAGAGCACAGATACGCAGTATTTT
CDR3 protein: CASSYKKPGLAGGAQSTDTQYF
V gene: TRBV9
J gene: TRBJ2-3
D gene: TRBD2
clone size: .

CDR3 DNA: TGTGCCAGTAGTGCTAATCGTCGGGGCTACACCTTC
CDR3 protein: CASSANRRGYTF
V gene: TRBV19
J gene: TRBJ1-2
D gene: .
clone size: .

CDR3 DNA: TGTGCCAGTAGTCCTCTTGGGGGGGCGCGAAGCTACAATGAGCAGTTCTTC
CDR3 protein: CASSPLGGARSYNEQFF
V gene: TRBV19
J gene: TRBJ2-1
D gene: .
clone size: .

CDR3 DNA: TGTGCCAGTAATACCCCGGGCAGGGGAACAGATACGCAGTATTTT
CDR3 protein: CASNTPGRGTDTQYF
V gene: TRBV19
J gene: TRBJ2-3
D gene: .
clone size: .

CDR3 DNA: TGTGCCAGCAGTGAAGGGGCCAATATAGTAGAGCAGTACTTC
CDR3 protein: CASSEGANIVEQYF
V gene: TRBV2
J gene: TRBJ2-7
D gene: .
clone size: few

CDR3 DNA: TGTGCCAGCAGGAGGACGGGACAGGAGGCCTACGAGCAGTACTTC
CDR3 protein: CASRRTGQEAYEQYF
V gene: TRBV5-4
J gene: TRBJ2-7
D gene: TRBD1
clone size: .

CDR3 DNA: TGTGCCACCAGCAGAGAATATAGCGCGGACTACGAGCAGTACTTC
CDR3 protein: CATSREYSADYEQYF
V gene: TRBV15
J gene: TRBJ2-7
D gene: .
clone size: .